Below are 3 T cell receptor beta chains sequenced from a single sample in a study of siplizumab effects on memory and regulatory T cells. Clones were read by immunoSEQ multiplex PCR, and TCRdb kept only the in-frame ones, dropping some. The data show about 99,000 clones, roughly 92% seen once. The sample was Tregs sorted from blood. All receptors derive from a human donor in good health.

This clone was counted between two and nine times. This chain uses TRBV11-2 with TRBJ2-2; D gene ambiguous. The germline gives CDR1 SGHAT, CDR2 FQNNGV. Trimming stripped 4 bases from V and 4 bases from J, with 19 bases between. The CDR3 contains 17 residues. Here the CDR3 reads CASSSLVDPVGTGELFF. The CDR3 DNA reads TGTGCCAGCAGCTCACTCGTGGACCCGGTCGGCACCGGGGAGCTGTTTTTT.

V is TRBV4-1 and J is TRBJ2-7, with TRBD1 identical over 8 bases. V shed 0 bases, J shed 3 bases, and the junction held 4 bases outside the gene matches. The CDR3 loop spans 15 amino acids. Germline V gives CDR1 MGHRA, CDR2 YSYEKL. CDR3 DNA: TGCGCCAGCAGCCAAGAGGCCAGGGGGCTCTACGAGCAGTACTTC. Translating gives CASSQEARGLYEQYF.

J is TRBJ1-2 and V is TRBV5-4, with 8 bases lining up with TRBD1. The trim removed 4 bases at V and 8 bases at J, leaving 7 bases unmatched. CDR1 and CDR2 from the germline V gene are SGHNT and YYREEE (reference sequence). This CDR3 has 13 residues. The CDR3 coding sequence is TGTGCCAGCAGCAAAGGACAGGGTAGGGGCTACACCTTC. Encoded protein: CASSKGQGRGYTF.